This T cell receptor beta chain was sequenced in a study of T cells in Graves' hyperthyroidism and ophthalmopathy. The germline gives CDR1 MDHEN, CDR2 SYDVKM. The V end lost 4 bases, the J end lost 5 bases, and 11 bases lay between the germline ends. The CDR3 sequence is 13 residues long. This clonotype was detected many times. The TCR beta CDR3 regions underwent amplification using RNA transcripts as the source. When the TCR CDR3 underwent first-round RT-PCR, the HTBI primer set was used. MiXCR was run by TCRdb on the multiplex PCR reads, yielding one entry per CDR3 protein. The repertoire includes roughly 500,000 distinct CDR3 sequences, around 13% of them detected once, and roughly 6.2% sits in the top ten. Diagnoses rested on clinical symptoms, serum thyroxine and TRAb, thyroid ultrasound and orbital computed tomography.

The TCR originated in a woman in her twenties or thirties with Graves' hyperthyroidism that later progressed to Graves' ophthalmopathy. The chain combines TRBV28 with TRBJ1-2; D is perhaps TRBD1 (6 bases). Input material: blood. This chain's CDR3 is CASSSQGFYGYTF. The DNA for the CDR3 is TGTGCCAGCAGTTCCCAGGGGTTTTATGGCTACACCTTC.